Below are 15 T cell receptor beta chains sequenced from a single sample in a study of blood T cell repertoires in COVID-19. The protocol was immunoSEQ multiplex PCR, while the TCRdb copy is restricted to in-frame clones and leaves out a portion. The sample lists roughly 120,000 clones, over 65% occurring once. Sequencing was performed on peripheral blood. The receptor source for this set is a man aged 25 to 40 with acute or convalescent COVID-19.

The chain links TRBV10-3 to TRBJ1-1, with 7 bases aligning to TRBD1. Germline CDR1 and CDR2: ENHRY and SYGVKD. The length of the CDR3 is 15 residues. Losses at the gene ends were 10 bases for V and 0 bases for J; bases not matched to a gene: 11. The CDR3 reads CATATTGRMNTEAFF. The DNA of the CDR3 is TGTGCCACTGCCACGACAGGGCGCATGAACACTGAAGCTTTCTTT.

V usage is TRBV6-2 or TRBV6-3 and J usage is TRBJ2-1; 10 bases line up with TRBD2. The CDR3 runs 20 residues. CDR1 MNHEY and CDR2 SVGEGT come from the germline V gene. Germline trimming cut 2 bases from V and 5 bases from J; bases unmatched to any gene: 18. In DNA form, the CDR3 reads TGTGCCAGCAGTTACCATCCCGGGACTAGCGAATCCGCTCTAAACAATGAGCAGTTCTTC. Protein: CASSYHPGTSESALNNEQFF.

V is TRBV5-6 and J is TRBJ1-3, with D hard to call. This CDR3 contains 17 residues. The V end was cut by 2 bases, the J end by 0 bases, with 15 bases between. CDR1 and CDR2 from the germline V gene are SGHDT and YYEEEE. The CDR3 DNA follows: TGTGCCAGCAGCTTACCGTTAGCGGGAAACTCTGGAAACACCATATATTTT. It specifies CASSLPLAGNSGNTIYF.

This rearrangement joins TRBV6-6 to TRBJ1-5; the D is unclear. The CDR3 consists of 16 residues. The V and J ends lost 2 bases and 7 bases respectively, with 18 bases between them. The germline V gene has CDR1 MNHNY and CDR2 SVGAGI (reference sequence). The CDR3 sequence: CASSYAPTAPQQPQHF. As DNA, the CDR3 is TGTGCCAGCAGTTACGCCCCTACAGCCCCCCAGCAGCCCCAGCATTTT.

The chain carries TRBV18 and TRBJ2-3; TRBD2 agrees at 13 bases. The CDR3 length is 22 residues. Germline lookup yields CDR1 KGHSH and CDR2 LQKENI. The V and J ends lost 4 bases and 2 bases, in that order; junction bases with no gene match: 21. As DNA, the CDR3 is TGTGCCAGCTCACGTACCGGGACTAGCGGGAAGTCCCCTCCAGCCCTCACAGATACGCAGTATTTT. Residues: CASSRTGTSGKSPPALTDTQYF.

The V gene is TRBV12-3 or TRBV12-4, the J gene TRBJ1-1; D gene unclear. The V and J ends lost 3 bases and 5 bases respectively, with 7 bases between them. The length of the CDR3 is 12 residues. CDR3 residues: CASSLTRTEAFF. The CDR3 nucleotides read TGTGCCAGCAGTTTGACGAGGACTGAAGCTTTCTTT.

This sequence joins TRBV7-8 and TRBJ1-1, with no clear D. In germline, CDR1 is SGHVS, CDR2 FQNEAQ. V dropped 3 bases and J dropped 1 base, with 15 bases sitting between them. This CDR3 region has 16 residues. CDR3 nucleotide sequence: TGTGCCAGCAGCTTCAGTAGGCGGCGCGGGAACACTGAAGCTTTCTTT. Protein product: CASSFSRRRGNTEAFF.

The chain uses TRBV20-1 and TRBJ2-4; D gene unclear. The germline V and J ends were trimmed by 4 bases and 9 bases, with 10 bases remaining between them. The CDR3 loop spans 11 amino acids. Per the germline V gene, CDR1 is DFQATT and CDR2 is SNEGSKA (reference sequence). The CDR3 DNA is TGCAGTGCTAACGTCGGTGGCATTCAGTACTTC. It codes for CSANVGGIQYF.

This chain connects TRBV5-1 to TRBJ1-1, with D perhaps matching TRBD1 (6 bases). The germline V gene has CDR1 SGHRS and CDR2 YFSETQ. CDR3 size: 14 residues. The V and J ends lost 1 base and 9 bases respectively, with 16 bases between them. In DNA form, the CDR3 reads TGCGCCAGCAGCTTGCGGTGGACAGCAGAGCAAGCTTTCTTT. Its protein is CASSLRWTAEQAFF.

The chain uses TRBV2 and TRBJ1-3, with 8 bases identical to TRBD1. Per germline, CDR1 SNHLY and CDR2 FYNNEI. V shed 5 bases and J 0 bases; nucleotides not matched to a gene: 3. The CDR3 has 15 residues. DNA for the CDR3: TGTGCCAGCAGTCCCGACAGGGGCTCTGGAAACACCATATATTTT. This encodes CASSPDRGSGNTIYF. Complete variable domain (other parts from reference TRBV2 and TRBJ1-3): EPEVTQTPSHQVTQMGQEVILRCVPISNHLYFYWYRQILGQKVEFLVSFYNNEISEKSEIFDDQFSVERPDGSNFTLKIRSTKLEDSAMYFCASSPDRGSGNTIYFGEGSWLTVV.

The chain recombines TRBV13 with TRBJ2-2; tentative D call: TRBD1 (6 bases). The germline CDR1 and CDR2 sequences are PRHDT and FYEKMQ (reference sequence). Trimming removed 0 bases at V and 0 bases at J, with 8 bases between. The length of the CDR3 is 16 residues. This chain's CDR3 is CASSLGGQSNTGELFF. Written as DNA, the CDR3 is TGTGCCAGCAGCTTAGGCGGACAGTCGAACACCGGGGAGCTGTTTTTT.

The CDR3 here is CASSWDWSTDTQYF. CDR3 coding DNA: TGTGCCAGCAGTTGGGACTGGAGCACAGATACGCAGTATTTT. This chain links TRBV6-2 or TRBV6-3 with TRBJ2-3; tentative D call: TRBD2 (6 bases). Trimming removed 4 bases at V and 0 bases at J, with 8 bases between. There are 14 residues in the CDR3. CDR1 is MNHEY, CDR2 SVGEGT, per germline.

J is TRBJ2-1 and V is TRBV4-1; D might be TRBD1 (5 bases). V gave up 2 bases and J gave up 9 bases, with 8 bases separating them. This CDR3 region has 12 residues. The germline CDR1 and CDR2 sequences are MGHRA and YSYEKL. The DNA for the CDR3 is TGCGCCAGCAGCCAAACAGGCAGTGAGCAGTTCTTC. Protein: CASSQTGSEQFF.

The CDR3 region is CASVKGVTEAFF. CDR3 in DNA: TGTGCCAGCGTAAAGGGGGTGACTGAAGCTTTCTTT. This chain joins TRBV2 and TRBJ1-1; possibly TRBD1 for D (6 bases). CDR1 and CDR2 (germline): SNHLY, FYNNEI. CDR3 length: 12 residues. Trimming took 8 bases from V and 5 from J, leaving 12 bases between them.

The J gene is TRBJ2-5, the V gene TRBV19; D not certain. The CDR3 extends over 14 amino acids. Germline CDR1 is LNHDA and CDR2 is SQIVND (reference sequence). Trimming stripped 3 bases from V and 4 bases from J, with 12 bases between. The chain's CDR3 is CASSIPGIPETQYF. CDR3 DNA: TGTGCCAGTAGTATCCCAGGAATACCAGAGACCCAGTACTTC. Drawing the rest from reference TRBV19 and TRBJ2-5, the complete variable domain is DGGITQSPKYLFRKEGQNVTLSCEQNLNHDAMYWYRQDPGQGLRLIYYSQIVNDFQKGDIAEGYSVSREKKESFPLTVTSAQKNPTAFYLCASSIPGIPETQYFGPGTRLLVL.